This T cell receptor beta chain stems from a study of T-cell memory formation after mild COVID-19. The study, taken as a whole, reports: There was no confirmation that second-wave clones peaking on day 37 were SARS-CoV-2 specific. Among CD4+ contracting clones, most were CM and EM, and CD8+ ones EMRA.

TCRdb independently ran MiXCR on the 5' RACE reads; one entry per CDR3 protein. The sample yields under 350,000 distinct CDR3 sequences, around 16% seen once. With respect to this clonotype: Its matching antigen is unknown.

This TCR was recovered from a man younger than 35 who had mild COVID-19 (a few samples of this study predate the infection). Cell type and time point are not known. Sample: PBMCs or a T cell subset sorted from them (not recorded which).

CDR3 sequence: CSVVMGATTDTQYF. DNA of the CDR3: TGCAGCGTTGTTATGGGTGCCACCACAGATACGCAGTATTTT. The chain uses TRBV29-1 and TRBJ2-3; D is undetermined. CDR1 and CDR2 from the germline V gene are SQVTM and ANQGSEA. Trimming removed 4 bases from V and 2 bases from J, with 13 bases in between. This CDR3 has 14 amino acids.